This record covers a single T cell receptor (beta chain). The record originates from a study of T-cell memory formation after mild COVID-19. TCRdb called the 5' RACE reads again in MiXCR, with one record for every CDR3 protein. The repertoire includes a few hundred thousand distinct CDR3 sequences, 16% of them detected once, and around 20% sits in the top ten. CDR1 and CDR2 (germline): KGHSH, LQKENI. This CDR3 has 13 amino acids. V was clipped by 3 bases and J by 3 bases, with 8 bases between them. The chain carries TRBV18 and TRBJ1-1; D not certain. The source material was PBMCs or a T cell subset sorted from them (not recorded which). The receptor's source is a man aged 18 to 35 who had mild COVID-19 (a few samples of this study predate the infection). Cell type and time point are not known. The CDR3 DNA reads as TGTGCCAGCTCACCCCCCTTTGACACTGAAGCTTTCTTT. Translated: CASSPPFDTEAFF.